The clone carrying this TCR beta chain appeared a few times. These data belong to a study of control samples from healthy donors and cancer patients. Profiled with immunoSEQ multiplex PCR; TCRdb holds only in-frame clones, not every one. The top ten clones hold 12% of a sample with 55,000 to 65,000 clones, approximately 87% of them seen once. The germline gives CDR1 LNHDA, CDR2 SQIVND (reference sequence). Trimming removed 6 bases from V and 6 bases from J, with 17 bases in between. This CDR3 contains 14 residues. The sequenced material came from PBMCs. This clonotype originated in a woman in her sixties or seventies with lung cancer. The genes are TRBV19 and TRBJ1-1; a possible D gene is TRBD1 (6 bases). CDR3 sequence: CASRMLQGGPEAFF. The CDR3 region has the DNA TGTGCCAGTAGGATGCTACAGGGTGGGCCTGAAGCTTTCTTT.